This is a list of T cell receptor beta chains from one sample in a study of blood T cell repertoires in COVID-19. Generated by immunoSEQ multiplex PCR, the TCRdb table keeps only in-frame clones and is missing some. The sample holds over 90,000 clones, 70% to 85% seen once. Sequencing used peripheral blood. The origin of the receptors is a man in his 60s with active or convalescent COVID-19. Both conserved end residues are part of each CDR3. D genes are given only for firm matches. Size is omitted from some rows. Given values are once, few, many or a class for expanded clones.

d_gene: TRBD1; j_gene: TRBJ1-1; abundance: -; v_gene: TRBV5-6; CDR3nt: TGTGCCAGCAGACGGACAGGGGAGAACACTGAAGCTTTCTTT; CDR3aa: CASRRTGENTEAFF
d_gene: -; j_gene: TRBJ1-3; abundance: -; v_gene: TRBV25-1; CDR3nt: TGTGCCAGCAGTTGGGGCTCCGGAAACACCATATATTTT; CDR3aa: CASSWGSGNTIYF
d_gene: TRBD2; j_gene: TRBJ2-1; abundance: -; v_gene: TRBV7-2; CDR3nt: TGTGCCAGCAGCAAGGGGGTAGCGGGAGCGGGTGAGCAGTTCTTC; CDR3aa: CASSKGVAGAGEQFF
d_gene: -; j_gene: TRBJ1-4; abundance: -; v_gene: TRBV6-5; CDR3nt: TGTGCCAGCAGGGACAGCTCGGGAAAACTGTTTTTT; CDR3aa: CASRDSSGKLFF
d_gene: -; j_gene: TRBJ2-1; abundance: -; v_gene: TRBV19; CDR3nt: TGTGCCAGTAGTCCCCTCTTGTACAATGAGCAGTTCTTC; CDR3aa: CASSPLLYNEQFF
d_gene: TRBD2; j_gene: TRBJ2-2; abundance: -; v_gene: TRBV28; CDR3nt: TGTGCCAGCTCCTACCCCACCGGGACTAGCTTTTACGAGAACGGGGAGCTGTTTTTT; CDR3aa: CASSYPTGTSFYENGELFF
d_gene: -; j_gene: TRBJ2-3; abundance: -; v_gene: TRBV2; CDR3nt: TGTGCCAGCAGTGAAGCGTACCTGACAGCGTCTTCGCAGTATTTT; CDR3aa: CASSEAYLTASSQYF
d_gene: TRBD2; j_gene: TRBJ2-5; abundance: few; v_gene: TRBV2; CDR3nt: TGTGCCAGCAGTGACGCCGCGGGAGCGCGAATTTACCAAGAGACCCAGTACTTC; CDR3aa: CASSDAAGARIYQETQYF
d_gene: -; j_gene: TRBJ2-2; abundance: -; v_gene: TRBV7-2; CDR3nt: TGTGCCAGCAGCTTGTACCGGGACTCGGGGGAGCTGTTTTTT; CDR3aa: CASSLYRDSGELFF
d_gene: -; j_gene: TRBJ1-1; abundance: once; v_gene: TRBV28; CDR3nt: TGTGCCACTCGTTTAGGGGGAATCACTGAAGCTTTCTTT; CDR3aa: CATRLGGITEAFF
d_gene: TRBD1; j_gene: TRBJ2-3; abundance: -; v_gene: TRBV7-8; CDR3nt: TGTGCCAGCAGCCGGGACAGGGGGCGAACAGATACGCAGTATTTT; CDR3aa: CASSRDRGRTDTQYF
d_gene: -; j_gene: TRBJ2-5; abundance: -; v_gene: TRBV15; CDR3nt: TGTGCCACCAGCTTAGGGGTCCAAGAGACCCAGTACTTC; CDR3aa: CATSLGVQETQYF
d_gene: TRBD2; j_gene: TRBJ2-3; abundance: once; v_gene: TRBV6-1; CDR3nt: TGTGCCAGCAGTGAAGATGTAGCGGGGTATACGCAGTATTTT; CDR3aa: CASSEDVAGYTQYF
d_gene: -; j_gene: TRBJ2-7; abundance: -; v_gene: TRBV27; CDR3nt: TGTGCCAGCAGTTTAAGTCGGGTCGGCGGAGCAAAGTACGAGCAGTACTTC; CDR3aa: CASSLSRVGGAKYEQYF
d_gene: -; j_gene: TRBJ1-5; abundance: -; v_gene: TRBV2; CDR3nt: TGTGCCAGCGGGGAGGTGTTAGGGGCGGGAAATCAGCCCCAGCATTTT; CDR3aa: CASGEVLGAGNQPQHF
d_gene: -; j_gene: TRBJ2-7; abundance: -; v_gene: TRBV11-2; CDR3nt: TGTGCCAGCAGCTTAATGAGGGAGCAGTACTTC; CDR3aa: CASSLMREQYF
d_gene: -; j_gene: TRBJ2-4; abundance: -; v_gene: TRBV9; CDR3nt: TGTGCCAGCAGCCCCGAGCGGAGATCAGCCAAAAACATTCAGTACTTC; CDR3aa: CASSPERRSAKNIQYF
d_gene: TRBD2; j_gene: TRBJ2-1; abundance: -; v_gene: TRBV19; CDR3nt: TGTGCCAGTAGTATAGTAGGTCGGGCTAGCGGAAACAATGAGCAGTTCTTC; CDR3aa: CASSIVGRASGNNEQFF
d_gene: -; j_gene: TRBJ1-5; abundance: -; v_gene: TRBV14; CDR3nt: TGTGCCAGCGAGGGAGCGGGACACCCCCGGAATCAGCCCCAGCATTTT; CDR3aa: CASEGAGHPRNQPQHF
d_gene: TRBD1; j_gene: TRBJ2-1; abundance: -; v_gene: TRBV18; CDR3nt: TGTGCCAGCTCTCCCCGGGACAGGGGGGTCAATGAGCAGTTCTTC; CDR3aa: CASSPRDRGVNEQFF
d_gene: -; j_gene: TRBJ1-2; abundance: -; v_gene: TRBV19; CDR3nt: TGTGCCAGTAGTCCCGGTTGGGGGGACTATGGCTACACCTTC; CDR3aa: CASSPGWGDYGYTF
d_gene: TRBD1; j_gene: TRBJ1-2; abundance: -; v_gene: TRBV28; CDR3nt: TGTGCCAGCAGTTTATCGACAGGGGGCAGCTATGGCTACACCTTC; CDR3aa: CASSLSTGGSYGYTF
d_gene: -; j_gene: TRBJ2-5; abundance: once; v_gene: TRBV24-1; CDR3nt: TGTGCCACCAGTGATTTAGGGGACCAAGAGACCCAGTACTTC; CDR3aa: CATSDLGDQETQYF
d_gene: TRBD2; j_gene: TRBJ2-5; abundance: -; v_gene: TRBV4-3; CDR3nt: TGCGCCAGCAGCCCTATCGGGGGGGTCCAAGAGACCCAGTACTTC; CDR3aa: CASSPIGGVQETQYF
d_gene: TRBD1; j_gene: TRBJ1-1; abundance: -; v_gene: TRBV7-2; CDR3nt: TGTGCCAGCAGCTCCTGGACAGGCGGGAACACTGAAGCTTTCTTT; CDR3aa: CASSSWTGGNTEAFF
d_gene: -; j_gene: TRBJ2-3; abundance: -; v_gene: TRBV7-2; CDR3nt: TGTGCCAGCAGCCCCCTGCGGGACGGTGCCGAAGATACGCAGTATTTT; CDR3aa: CASSPLRDGAEDTQYF
d_gene: -; j_gene: TRBJ1-3; abundance: once; v_gene: TRBV14; CDR3nt: TGTGCCAGCAGCCAAGATTTCAGGTCTGGAAACACCATATATTTT; CDR3aa: CASSQDFRSGNTIYF
d_gene: TRBD1; j_gene: TRBJ1-5; abundance: -; v_gene: TRBV28; CDR3nt: TGTGCCAGCAGTTTGCGACAGGGAAGCCAGCCCCAGCATTTT; CDR3aa: CASSLRQGSQPQHF
d_gene: TRBD1; j_gene: TRBJ1-1; abundance: -; v_gene: TRBV7-6; CDR3nt: TGTGCCAGCAGCCCCGATAAGACAGGGGGGGGGACTGAAGCTTTCTTT; CDR3aa: CASSPDKTGGGTEAFF
d_gene: -; j_gene: TRBJ1-3; abundance: -; v_gene: TRBV2; CDR3nt: TGTGCCAGCAGTGTAAGTGAGAGGAACACCATATATTTT; CDR3aa: CASSVSERNTIYF
d_gene: TRBD2; j_gene: TRBJ2-1; abundance: few; v_gene: TRBV18; CDR3nt: TGTGCCAGCTCACCCCGACTAGCGGGAGTGTCCCACAATGAGCAGTTCTTC; CDR3aa: CASSPRLAGVSHNEQFF
d_gene: TRBD1; j_gene: TRBJ1-1; abundance: -; v_gene: TRBV6-6; CDR3nt: TGTGCCAGCAGCCGCCAGACAGGGGGCACTGAAGCTTTCTTT; CDR3aa: CASSRQTGGTEAFF
d_gene: TRBD2; j_gene: TRBJ2-5; abundance: once; v_gene: TRBV29-1; CDR3nt: TGCAGCGTGGCCGGGACTAGCGGGAGGGCCTTTAGCCAAGAGACCCAGTACTTC; CDR3aa: CSVAGTSGRAFSQETQYF
d_gene: -; j_gene: TRBJ2-5; abundance: few; v_gene: TRBV9; CDR3nt: TGTGCCAGCAGCGTAGCTGTGGAGACCCAGTACTTC; CDR3aa: CASSVAVETQYF
d_gene: -; j_gene: TRBJ2-3; abundance: -; v_gene: TRBV9; CDR3nt: TGTGCCAGCAGCGCCGGGGAAAATACGCAGTATTTT; CDR3aa: CASSAGENTQYF
d_gene: -; j_gene: TRBJ2-6; abundance: -; v_gene: TRBV19; CDR3nt: TGTGCCAGTAAATCTTACAGGAGCTCTGGGGCCAACGTCCTGACTTTC; CDR3aa: CASKSYRSSGANVLTF
d_gene: TRBD2; j_gene: TRBJ2-1; abundance: -; v_gene: TRBV2; CDR3nt: TGTGCCAGCATAGCGGGAGGGCGTGGAAATGAGCAGTTCTTC; CDR3aa: CASIAGGRGNEQFF
d_gene: TRBD1; j_gene: TRBJ2-2; abundance: -; v_gene: TRBV23-1; CDR3nt: TGCGCCAGCCAAGACAGGGTAGACACCGGGGAGCTGTTTTTT; CDR3aa: CASQDRVDTGELFF
d_gene: TRBD1; j_gene: TRBJ1-1; abundance: -; v_gene: TRBV5-1; CDR3nt: TGCGCCAGCAGCCCGACAGGGGAAAGCATGAACACTGAAGCTTTCTTT; CDR3aa: CASSPTGESMNTEAFF
d_gene: TRBD1; j_gene: TRBJ1-1; abundance: -; v_gene: TRBV29-1; CDR3nt: TGCAGCGTTGGGGAGACAGGGATGGTGAACACTGAAGCTTTCTTT; CDR3aa: CSVGETGMVNTEAFF
d_gene: TRBD2; j_gene: TRBJ2-1; abundance: once; v_gene: TRBV20-1; CDR3nt: TGCAGTGCTAGCAGTTGGCGGGAGAAGTTCTTC; CDR3aa: CSASSWREKFF
d_gene: TRBD1; j_gene: TRBJ1-2; abundance: -; v_gene: TRBV30; CDR3nt: TGTGCCTGGAGAACAGGGGTGTCTAACTATGGCTACACCTTC; CDR3aa: CAWRTGVSNYGYTF
d_gene: TRBD2; j_gene: TRBJ2-3; abundance: -; v_gene: TRBV5-1; CDR3nt: TGCGCCAGCAGCTCCATACCCGGGACTAGTGTCACAGATACGCAGTATTTT; CDR3aa: CASSSIPGTSVTDTQYF
d_gene: -; j_gene: TRBJ2-3; abundance: once; v_gene: TRBV24-1; CDR3nt: TGTGCCGCCTCTGATAAACAGATTAGCACAGATACGCAGTATTTT; CDR3aa: CAASDKQISTDTQYF
d_gene: -; j_gene: TRBJ1-6; abundance: -; v_gene: TRBV18; CDR3nt: TGTGCCAGCTCACCAGGTGATAGACGGGTTTCACCCCTCCACTTT; CDR3aa: CASSPGDRRVSPLHF
d_gene: TRBD1; j_gene: TRBJ2-3; abundance: -; v_gene: TRBV9; CDR3nt: TGTGCCAGCAGCGTCGACAGGGGAGGCAATACGCAGTATTTT; CDR3aa: CASSVDRGGNTQYF
d_gene: -; j_gene: TRBJ2-3; abundance: -; v_gene: TRBV3-1/TRBV3-2; CDR3nt: TGTGCCAGCAGCCAAGATTCAGGAATGGGTACAGATACGCAGTATTTT; CDR3aa: CASSQDSGMGTDTQYF
d_gene: -; j_gene: TRBJ1-1; abundance: few; v_gene: TRBV19; CDR3nt: TGTGCCAGTAGTATCCCAGGTTCCATGAACACTGAAGCTTTCTTT; CDR3aa: CASSIPGSMNTEAFF
d_gene: TRBD1; j_gene: TRBJ1-2; abundance: -; v_gene: TRBV19; CDR3nt: TGTGCCAGTACCCTGGACAGGGGGAACTATGGCTACACCTTC; CDR3aa: CASTLDRGNYGYTF
d_gene: -; j_gene: TRBJ2-3; abundance: few; v_gene: TRBV9; CDR3nt: TGTGCCAGCAGCGTATGGGAGAGCACAGATACGCAGTATTTT; CDR3aa: CASSVWESTDTQYF
d_gene: -; j_gene: TRBJ1-3; abundance: -; v_gene: TRBV9; CDR3nt: TGTGCCAGCAGCGTAGCAGGAAACACCATATATTTT; CDR3aa: CASSVAGNTIYF
d_gene: -; j_gene: TRBJ2-3; abundance: -; v_gene: TRBV10-3; CDR3nt: TGTGCCATGAGGTTCGGAGACCCAACAGATACGCAGTATTTT; CDR3aa: CAMRFGDPTDTQYF
d_gene: TRBD2; j_gene: TRBJ2-5; abundance: -; v_gene: TRBV29-1; CDR3nt: TGCAGCGTTGACGGGGGACTAGATTCTGAGACCCAGTACTTC; CDR3aa: CSVDGGLDSETQYF
d_gene: -; j_gene: TRBJ2-7; abundance: -; v_gene: TRBV9; CDR3nt: TGTGCCAGCAGCGTAGGGGGCAGCAATCACTACGAGCAGTACTTC; CDR3aa: CASSVGGSNHYEQYF
d_gene: TRBD2; j_gene: TRBJ2-1; abundance: -; v_gene: TRBV7-9; CDR3nt: TGTGCCAGCAGCTTGGCACTAGCGGGGGGCAATGAGCAGTTCTTC; CDR3aa: CASSLALAGGNEQFF
d_gene: -; j_gene: TRBJ1-5; abundance: -; v_gene: TRBV19; CDR3nt: TGTGCCAGTAGTAAAGAGGGGCAATTGAGCAATCAGCCCCAGCATTTT; CDR3aa: CASSKEGQLSNQPQHF
d_gene: TRBD1; j_gene: TRBJ1-2; abundance: -; v_gene: TRBV5-5; CDR3nt: TGTGCCAGCAGCGACCGACAGGGCAACTATGGCTACACCTTC; CDR3aa: CASSDRQGNYGYTF
d_gene: TRBD1; j_gene: TRBJ2-1; abundance: -; v_gene: TRBV5-5; CDR3nt: TGTGCCAGCAGCTTGCCACCATGGGACAGGGACAGCAATGAGCAGTTCTTC; CDR3aa: CASSLPPWDRDSNEQFF
d_gene: -; j_gene: TRBJ2-1; abundance: -; v_gene: TRBV27; CDR3nt: TGTGCCAGCAGTCCCCAGCGGACCAGGTACAATGAGCAGTTCTTC; CDR3aa: CASSPQRTRYNEQFF
d_gene: TRBD1; j_gene: TRBJ2-3; abundance: -; v_gene: TRBV6-5; CDR3nt: TGTGCCAGCAGACCCCAGGGGGCTACAGATACGCAGTATTTT; CDR3aa: CASRPQGATDTQYF